The 10 T cell receptor beta chains below were found in one sample sequenced in a study of brain T cells in children with intractable seizures. Stated time point: blood from clinic visit 5 months post-surgery; TSC patient then seizure free. The data were produced by immunoSEQ multiplex PCR, yet TCRdb's version contains in-frame clones alone and is incomplete. The table lists 300,000 to 400,000 clones, over 90% of them singletons. This specimen was peripheral blood, taken about 5 months after surgery. The origin of the receptors is a boy under two years old with tuberous sclerosis and intractable seizures.

Ten or more counts support this clone. The genes are TRBV15 and TRBJ2-2; D may be TRBD2 (7 bases). Germline CDR1 and CDR2: LNHNV and YYDKDF (reference sequence). Trimming removed 4 bases at V and 6 bases at J, with 18 bases between. This CDR3 contains 16 residues. In DNA, the CDR3 is TGTGCCACCAGCACGGGGGGCAGGGAGAGGCCCGGGGAGCTGTTTTTT. Residues: CATSTGGRERPGELFF.

This clone was seen once. CDR3 residues: CSAGFPEVKNIQYF. In DNA form, the CDR3 reads TGCAGCGCCGGGTTCCCGGAAGTCAAAAACATTCAGTACTTC. The chain employs TRBV29-1 and TRBJ2-4; D gene uncertain. There are 14 residues in the CDR3. V was pared by 7 bases and J by 3 bases, with 16 bases between. Per the germline V gene, CDR1 is SQVTM and CDR2 is ANQGSEA. Full variable domain (remainder filled in from reference TRBV29-1 and TRBJ2-4): SAVISQKPSRDICQRGTSLTIQCQVDSQVTMMFWYRQQPGQSLTLIATANQGSEATYESGFVIDKFPISRPNLTFSTLTVSNMSPEDSSIYLCSAGFPEVKNIQYFGAGTRLSVL.

V usage is TRBV2 and J usage is TRBJ1-3; D gene uncertain. The CDR3 totals 14 residues. In germline, CDR1 is SNHLY, CDR2 FYNNEI. The germline V and J ends were trimmed by 7 bases and 1 base, with 11 bases remaining between them. CDR3 region: CASTTAVSGNTIYF. DNA of the CDR3: TGTGCCAGCACAACAGCCGTATCTGGAAACACCATATATTTT.

The genes are TRBV5-6 and TRBJ2-1; 8 bases map to TRBD1. V lost 6 bases to trimming and J lost 5 bases; unmatched junction nucleotides: 4. The CDR3 sequence is 13 residues long. Germline V CDR1 and CDR2: SGHDT, YYEEEE. As DNA, the CDR3 is TGTGCCAGCACACAGGGGGAGAACAATGAGCAGTTCTTC. Residues: CASTQGENNEQFF.

The CDR3 here is CASSERPLPGQLNSPLHF. In DNA form, the CDR3 reads TGTGCCAGCAGTGAAAGACCCCTCCCGGGACAGCTGAATTCACCCCTCCACTTT. V gene TRBV6-1 combines with J gene TRBJ1-6, with 7 bases that match TRBD1. There are 18 residues in the CDR3. With V trimmed by 2 bases and J by 7 bases, 14 bases remained unmatched. The V gene's germline CDR1 is MNHNS and CDR2 SASEGT.

This sequence joins TRBV6-5 and TRBJ1-6; no definite D call. Germline V lookup: CDR1 MNHEY, CDR2 SVGAGI. The CDR3 totals 15 residues. Trimming stripped 0 bases from V and 6 bases from J, with 9 bases between. As DNA, the CDR3 is TGTGCCAGCAGTTACTCGATAGGATCTAATTCACCCCTCCACTTT. Amino acid sequence: CASSYSIGSNSPLHF.

The genes are TRBV24-1 and TRBJ2-1; 11 nucleotides line up with TRBD2. The CDR3 is made up of 14 amino acids. With 6 bases clipped from V and 12 bases from J, the junction kept 9 bases outside the gene matches. Germline values: CDR1 KGHDR, CDR2 SFDVKD. For the CDR3, the DNA is TGTGCCACCAGTACGACTAGCGGGAACCTTGGGCAGTTCTTC. Its translation is CATSTTSGNLGQFF.

The V call is TRBV25-1, the J call TRBJ2-3; 12 nucleotides align to TRBD2. There are 14 residues in the CDR3. Looked up from germline, CDR1 is MGHDK and CDR2 is SYGVNS. The J segment lost 4 bases and the V segment lost 7 bases, leaving 3 bases of the junction unmatched. CDR3: CASMLAGGADTQYF. The CDR3 coding sequence is TGTGCCAGCATGCTAGCGGGAGGGGCAGATACGCAGTATTTT.

This clone has more than one count but fewer than ten. As DNA, the CDR3 is TGTGCCAGTAGGTCGACTAGGGAAGGCACAGATACGCAGTATTTT. This sequence encodes CASRSTREGTDTQYF. The chain uses TRBV19 and TRBJ2-3, with a weak D call TRBD2 (6 bases). V was cut by 6 bases and J by 1 base, with 14 bases left in between. This CDR3 comprises 15 residues. The germline V gene encodes CDR1 LNHDA and CDR2 SQIVND (reference sequence). Looking up the rest from reference TRBV19 and TRBJ2-3 gives the full variable domain: DGGITQSPKYLFRKEGQNVTLSCEQNLNHDAMYWYRQDPGQGLRLIYYSQIVNDFQKGDIAEGYSVSREKKESFPLTVTSAQKNPTAFYLCASRSTREGTDTQYFGPGTRLTVL.

The rearrangement links TRBV15 to TRBJ2-5, with a tentative D call TRBD1 (6 bases). The germline gives CDR1 LNHNV, CDR2 YYDKDF (reference sequence). The CDR3 sequence is 17 residues long. Trimming took off 3 bases at V and 5 bases at J, with 22 bases between the two ends. For the CDR3, the DNA is TGTGCCACCAGCAGGACAGGTTCGACCCGCGAGTTGGAGACCCAGTACTTC. It translates to CATSRTGSTRELETQYF.